This T cell receptor (beta chain) was recovered during a study of T cell clonality in common variable immunodeficiency. The study's findings and limits: In common variable immunodeficiency, TCR beta chains reportedly carried fewer deletions and N-nucleotide insertions.

The CDR3 contains 18 residues. V lost 2 bases and J 3 bases, leaving 20 bases between the germline ends. The germline gives CDR1 KGHSH, CDR2 LQKENI. Blood samples were heparinized, roughly 5 to 9 ml per donor. TCRdb's table, derived via immunoSEQ multiplex PCR, lists solely in-frame clones and lacks some. This table holds about 34,000 clones with no singletons; the top ten claim around 3%. This clone was counted many times. Its antigen is currently unknown. The observed sequence ends 3 residues before the CDR3 terminus, with the missing tail filled in from the germline J gene. The chain recombines TRBV18 with TRBJ2-4, with a possible D match to TRBD1 (6 bases). This receptor was obtained from a person between 18 and 70 years old in good health. Material: peripheral blood mononuclear cells. CDR3 region: CASSPIFDWDIFKNIQYF. The CDR3 DNA, read in part, is TGTGCCAGCTCACCAATCTTCGATTGGGACATTTTCAAAAACATT.